A single TCR beta chain is shown here with its context. TCRdb processed the reads anew with MiXCR; each CDR3 protein has one entry. The sample has approximately 490,000 distinct CDR3 sequences, approximately 10% seen once; the top ten hold roughly 10%. The record originates from a study of T cell repertoires in cytomegalovirus infection. Germline V lookup: CDR1 SQVTM, CDR2 ANQGSEA. The CDR3 has 16 amino acids. J gave up 2 bases and V 6 bases, and 7 bases lay outside the gene matches. The clonotype was recovered from a human donor in good health (CMV status not recorded). Some clones in this sample may be carry-over from other donors' samples. The sample consisted of PBMCs. V and J are TRBV29-1 and TRBJ2-6, with 10 positions matching TRBD1. In DNA form, the CDR3 reads TGCAGCGTACCCGGGACAGGGGCCGCTGGGGCCAACGTCCTGACTTTC. Amino acids: CSVPGTGAAGANVLTF. Full variable domain (rest looked up from reference TRBV29-1 and TRBJ2-6): SAVISQKPSRDICQRGTSLTIQCQVDSQVTMMFWYRQQPGQSLTLIATANQGSEATYESGFVIDKFPISRPNLTFSTLTVSNMSPEDSSIYLCSVPGTGAAGANVLTFGAGSRLTVL.